This TCR beta chain stems from a study of blood T cell repertoires in COVID-19. Across the study: Acute-phase and convalescent COVID-19 samples originated in the United States, Italy and Spain. Nucleic acid was either cDNA or gDNA, and it came from T cells, B-cell-depleted T cells, or PBMCs.

Per the authors' pipeline: Scientists estimated how many nucleated cells there were by amplifying reference gene primers. Sequencing used immunoSEQ multiplex PCR; TCRdb keeps in-frame clones, though not all of them. D and trimming come from the DNA, and the V and J calls and clone size come from that table. This table holds 100,000 to 140,000 clones, about three quarters found once. The V gene end was trimmed by 2 bases and the J gene end by 11 bases; junction bases not matched to a gene: 2. The CDR3 consists of 12 residues. Germline V CDR1 and CDR2: SGHDT, YYEEEE. The chain combines TRBV5-6 with TRBJ2-1; 9 bases fit TRBD2. The material sequenced was peripheral blood. This TCR came from a man aged 65 to 85 with acute or convalescent COVID-19. The DNA of the CDR3 is TGTGCCAGCAGCTTATCTAGCGGGAAGCAGTTCTTC. Translation gives CASSLSSGKQFF. Together with reference TRBV5-6 and TRBJ2-1, the CDR3 gives the full variable domain: DAGVTQSPTHLIKTRGQQVTLRCSPKSGHDTVSWYQQALGQGPQFIFQYYEEEERQRGNFPDRFSGHQFPNYSSELNVNALLLGDSALYLCASSLSSGKQFFGPGTRLTVL.